This T cell receptor beta chain was obtained from a study of cytotoxic CD8 clonotypes in ibrutinib-treated CLL. Measured with immunoSEQ multiplex PCR; TCRdb has only the in-frame clones, and not every one. Of approximately 320,000 clones listed, roughly 67% are singletons. Germline-derived CDR1 and CDR2 are MNHNS and SASEGT. The CDR3 has 15 residues. The V and J ends lost 8 bases and 2 bases respectively, with 16 bases between them. Sequences were derived from PBMCs, sampled after 36 months of ibrutinib treatment. The rearrangement links TRBV6-1 to TRBJ1-5, with D maybe TRBD1 (5 bases). The clonotype was recovered from a human donor with chronic lymphocytic leukemia. In DNA form, the CDR3 reads TGTGCCAGCTCCCTGGACACGATCGGCAATCAGCCCCAGCATTTT. Residues: CASSLDTIGNQPQHF.